Listed here is a single T cell receptor (beta chain). Its antigen remains unidentified. Mouse gene names and germline sequences are the ones reported for this receptor. Sequencing ends 1 residue short of the CDR3 end; the germline J gene provides the rest. From the germline V gene, CDR1 is MSHET and CDR2 is SYDVDS. From its cysteine to its phenylalanine, the CDR3 spans 16 amino acids. The CDR3 was read in part: 45 bases, with the frame set at base 1. V ends up 0 bases short and J 3 bases short, with an unmatched junction base count of 6. The sample belongs to a study of tissue T cells after allogeneic stem cell transplantation (dated by TCRdb to between 2021 and 2022). About the investigation overall: The study profiled TCR beta repertoires across many tissues from research autopsies of patients with and without GVHD, plus mouse models of GVHD. The human arm was a prospective observational study without blinding or randomization. The research as a whole found: In both patients and mice, only a limited portion of the TCR repertoire detected in tissues was captured by blood and spleen T cells. Within patients, how anatomically similar the tissues were was a key factor in shaping TCR repertoire composition, regardless of disease or transplant status. Sampling depth was acknowledged as a limitation, and the patient cohort was both small and clinically heterogeneous. Which tissue TCRs were alloreactive or antigen-specific was not determined in the study, and some clones might have been persisting host cells. Only a few T cell clones appeared in more than one patient, yet motif-based clustering showed tissue-specific repertoire signatures that were shared between patients.

Preparation of the library involved the immunoSEQ multiplex PCR assay. Adaptive Biotechnologies performed TCRbeta CDR3 sequencing at survey depth and reported CDR3 sequences, V/J genes, productive frequency, and template counts. TCR beta CDR3 regions were amplified from genomic DNA instead of RNA. Per the original workflow: Jensen-Shannon divergence was used to quantify pairwise repertoire overlap between tissues, with a value of 1 indicating complete divergence and a value of 0 indicating identical repertoires. Tissues were clustered by single-linkage agglomerative hierarchical clustering of pairwise JSD values, and the clustering results were displayed as dendrograms. All patient samples were analyzed with GLIPH2 using simulation_depth 1000, kmer_min_depth 3 and cdr3_length_cutoff 8, and only groups containing more than two unique CDR3s were kept. A standardized tissue-overlap score was calculated by extrapolating Jaccard GLIPH-group overlap across patients to a standard repertoire size of 1000 clones. Associations of diversity with clinical or experimental variables used linear mixed-effect models with tissue fixed effects and individual random effects. In its TCRdb copy, this immuneACCESS table keeps in-frame sequences only and misses some clones. Where compared with another copy, unresolved V genes explain less than half of these, and the others have no known cause. Clone size and V and J calls were adopted from that table, with D and trimming inferred from the DNA. The sample table lists about 48,000 clones, around 72% of them with a count of one. The ten largest make up approximately 0.5% of the sample.

This sequence uses TRBV29 and TRBJ1-1; 8 bases in the middle match TRBD1. Sequenced: sorted cells pooled from one or two spleens. This receptor was obtained from a pool of C57BL/6 mice in good health. Partial CDR3 DNA: TGTGCTAGCAGTTTATCGCGCAGGGGGCGCGACACAGAAGTCTTC. Its coded protein is CASSLSRRGRDTEVF. The whole CDR3 region reads CASSLSRRGRDTEVFF.